The 4 T cell receptor beta chains reported below all come from one sample, sequenced in a study of blood T cell repertoires in COVID-19. The repertoire was sequenced with immunoSEQ multiplex PCR; TCRdb's copy has only in-frame clones and lacks some. Of 300,000 to 450,000 clones in the sample, roughly 86% were seen once. Material for sequencing was PBMCs or T cells enriched from blood (not recorded which). All receptors come from a man under 40 who had recovered from COVID-19.

CDR3 nucleotide sequence: TGTGCCAGCAGCCAATATGGACAGGGGAACTATGGCTACACCTTC. It yields the protein CASSQYGQGNYGYTF. The gene calls are TRBV3-1 (or the pseudogene TRBV3-2) and TRBJ1-2; 9 bases align to TRBD1. The CDR3 length is 15 residues. V lost 2 bases and J lost 2; bases outside the gene matches: 3. The germline CDR1 and CDR2 sequences are LGHDT and YNNKEL (reference sequence).

V gene TRBV27 combines with J gene TRBJ2-7; 8 bases agree with TRBD2. This CDR3 has 17 amino acids. In germline, CDR1 is MNHEY, CDR2 SMNVEV (reference sequence). The ends lost 7 bases at V and 0 bases at J; junction bases unmatched: 14. CDR3 protein: CASMPRGGGIYSYEQYF. In DNA, the CDR3 is TGTGCCAGCATGCCCCGGGGGGGCGGCATCTACTCCTACGAGCAGTACTTC.

V gene TRBV6-5 combines with J gene TRBJ2-7; 8 bases are shared with TRBD2. V lost 4 bases, J lost 3 bases, and 2 bases stayed unmatched. Germline V gives CDR1 MNHEY, CDR2 SVGAGI. The CDR3 length is 13 residues. The CDR3: CASSLGTSYEQYF. In DNA, the CDR3 is TGTGCCAGCAGTTTGGGGACTAGCTACGAGCAGTACTTC.

The V and J genes are TRBV7-2 and TRBJ1-4; no clear D. The CDR3 spans 14 residues. The V and J ends lost 5 bases and 0 bases respectively, with 7 bases between them. The germline V gene encodes CDR1 SGHTA and CDR2 FQGNSA. The CDR3: CASSIGTTNEKLFF. In nucleotides, the CDR3 is TGTGCCAGCAGCATCGGGACAACTAATGAAAAACTGTTTTTT.